This TCR beta chain stems from a study of blood T cell repertoires in COVID-19. Germline CDR1 SGHDN, CDR2 FVKESK. V shed 2 bases and J 3 bases; nucleotides not matched to a gene: 5. The CDR3 contains 15 residues. In the authors' workflow: Estimates of nucleated cell counts were drawn from the amplification of reference gene primers. Profiling relied on immunoSEQ multiplex PCR, and the TCRdb table lists in-frame clones only, not all of them. The D gene and trimming were derived from the DNA, and the V and J assignments and clone size from that table. The sample has roughly 250,000 clones, roughly four fifths seen once; the top ten hold approximately 4.5%.

The gene calls are TRBV14 and TRBJ1-1; TRBD1 matches 8 bases. Sequencing was carried out using peripheral blood. This clonotype was sampled from a woman aged 65 to 85 with acute or convalescent COVID-19. The CDR3 is CASSQPGGRYTEAFF. In DNA, the CDR3 is TGTGCCAGCAGCCAACCAGGGGGCCGTTACACTGAAGCTTTCTTT. Drawing the rest from reference TRBV14 and TRBJ1-1, the complete variable domain is EAGVTQFPSHSVIEKGQTVTLRCDPISGHDNLYWYRRVMGKEIKFLLHFVKESKQDESGMPNNRFLAERTGGTYSTLKVQPAELEDSGVYFCASSQPGGRYTEAFFGQGTRLTVV.